The clone carrying this T cell receptor (beta chain) was observed a few times. Some clones are missing from TCRdb's copy, which holds only in-frame ones; the method was immunoSEQ multiplex PCR. The table lists approximately 65,000 clones, approximately 84% of them singletons. Trimming pared 5 bases from V and 2 bases from J, leaving 16 bases between. Germline V gives CDR1 SGHAT, CDR2 FQNNGV. The CDR3 spans 15 residues. These data originate in a study of technical replicates of blood from a handful of donors. V is TRBV11-2 and J is TRBJ2-7; possibly TRBD1 for D (6 bases). This TCR derives from a human donor in good health. Some clones in this sample may be carry-over from other donors' samples. Sequences were obtained from PBMCs. The CDR3 loop is CASSAPGEGTYEQYF. The CDR3 DNA reads as TGTGCCAGCAGCGCCCCAGGGGAAGGAACCTACGAGCAGTACTTC.